This TCR beta chain came from a study of control samples from healthy donors and cancer patients. Per germline, CDR1 SGHTA and CDR2 FQGNSA. The CDR3 spans 15 residues. V lost 0 bases, J lost 1 base, and 9 bases lay in between. TCRdb's table, derived via immunoSEQ multiplex PCR, lists solely in-frame clones and lacks some. The sample includes 100,000 to 150,000 clones, over 80% seen only once; the top ten take approximately 0.57%. This clonotype was sampled from a man aged 80 or over with head and neck cancer. The V and J genes are TRBV7-2 and TRBJ2-5; maybe TRBD2 (5 bases). Source material: PBMCs. The CDR3 DNA reads TGTGCCAGCAGCTTAGCGGGAGAACCCCAAGAGACCCAGTACTTC. Translating gives CASSLAGEPQETQYF.